The 10 T cell receptor beta chains listed next were all sequenced from one sample in a study of blood T cell repertoires in COVID-19. Assay: immunoSEQ multiplex PCR; the TCRdb copy retains only in-frame clones and omits some. The data show about 200,000 clones, with around 85% seen just once and 0.95% held by the top ten. The specimen was peripheral blood. The source is a man aged 55 to 70 with COVID-19, enrolled during active disease.

The V gene is TRBV3-1 (or the pseudogene TRBV3-2), the J gene TRBJ2-7, with 15 nucleotides matching TRBD2. The CDR3 consists of 16 residues. Germline values: CDR1 LGHDT, CDR2 YNNKEL (reference sequence). The ends lost 4 bases at V and 6 bases at J; junction bases unmatched: 7. CDR3 bases: TGTGCCAGCAGCCCGGGACTAGCGGGAGGTGCCTCCGAGCAGTACTTC. Translated, it gives CASSPGLAGGASEQYF.

The genes are TRBV30 and TRBJ2-5; D is ambiguous. Trimming stripped 0 bases from V and 9 bases from J, with 8 bases between. The CDR3 is 11 residues long. From germline, CDR1 is GTSNPN and CDR2 SVGIG (reference sequence). CDR3 sequence reads: CAWSVVQSQYF. The DNA of the CDR3 is TGTGCCTGGAGTGTTGTACAGTCCCAGTACTTC.

The chain is built from TRBV3-1 (or the pseudogene TRBV3-2) and TRBJ1-5; weak D call: TRBD1 (6 bases). The V gene's germline CDR1 is LGHDT and CDR2 YNNKEL (reference sequence). The CDR3 spans 15 residues. The V end lost 4 bases, the J end lost 6 bases, and 16 bases lay between the germline ends. CDR3 coding DNA: TGTGCCAGCAGCCCGGCGGGGGGGCAGGTTCAGCCCCAGCATTTT. This translates into CASSPAGGQVQPQHF.

The chain joins TRBV9 to TRBJ1-3; D remains ambiguous. This CDR3 has 15 residues. Germline-derived CDR1 and CDR2 are SGDLS and YYNGEE. The germline V and J ends were trimmed by 6 bases and 1 base, with 14 bases remaining between them. This CDR3 reads CASTRSPDSGNTIYF. CDR3 DNA: TGTGCCAGCACTCGTAGCCCGGATTCTGGAAACACCATATATTTT.

This chain connects TRBV2 to TRBJ2-7, with 9 nucleotides matching TRBD1. Germline CDR1 and CDR2: SNHLY and FYNNEI. The CDR3 covers 15 residues. The junction had 15 bases not matched to a gene; V was cut back by 8 bases and J by 7 bases. The CDR3 loop is CASGLGQGLIGEQYF. CDR3 DNA sequence: TGTGCCAGCGGGCTGGGACAGGGTTTAATCGGGGAGCAGTACTTC.

The J gene is TRBJ1-4, the V gene TRBV28; perhaps TRBD1 as D (5 bases). Germline assignment: CDR1 MDHEN and CDR2 SYDVKM. This CDR3 region has 14 residues. The ends were cut back, 8 bases at V and 8 bases at J, with 18 bases in the middle. The CDR3 DNA follows: TGTGCCAGCGGGGGACGTGGGGGAGGCGAAAAACTGTTTTTT. Translating gives CASGGRGGGEKLFF.

V is TRBV2 and J is TRBJ2-3; D not resolved. Trimming took 8 bases from V and 3 from J, leaving 15 bases between them. Germline V gene lookup returns CDR1 SNHLY and CDR2 FYNNEI. The CDR3 covers 14 residues. The chain's CDR3 is CASQRSRITDTQYF. The CDR3 DNA reads as TGTGCCAGCCAGAGGTCCCGGATTACAGATACGCAGTATTTT.

The chain joins TRBV27 to TRBJ1-5; no clear D gene. V lost 6 bases to trimming and J lost 0 bases, with 9 bases between them. The CDR3 totals 14 residues. Germline-derived CDR1 and CDR2 are MNHEY and SMNVEV (reference sequence). CDR3 sequence reads: CASRTAYSNQPQHF. CDR3 bases: TGTGCCAGCAGAACAGCTTATAGCAATCAGCCCCAGCATTTT.

V is TRBV5-1 and J is TRBJ2-5, with 7 bases matching TRBD1. Trimming removed 0 bases from V and 3 bases from J; junction bases left unmatched: 2. The CDR3 loop spans 14 amino acids. Germline CDR1 and CDR2: SGHRS and YFSETQ. The DNA for the CDR3 is TGCGCCAGCAGCTTGGCCGGGACAGAAGAGACCCAGTACTTC. Amino acids: CASSLAGTEETQYF.

J is TRBJ1-3 and V is TRBV9; 7 bases fit TRBD1. CDR3 length: 16 residues. The germline gives CDR1 SGDLS, CDR2 YYNGEE. J gave up 2 bases and V 0 bases, and 5 bases lay outside the gene matches. CDR3 DNA sequence: TGTGCCAGCAGCGTAGGAGGGGGCGAGGCTGGAAACACCATATATTTT. This sequence encodes CASSVGGGEAGNTIYF.